The 27 T cell receptor beta chains reported below all come from one sample, sequenced in a study of T cell repertoires in cytomegalovirus infection. Each CDR3 protein is one row after TCRdb ran MiXCR on the reads. The sample includes roughly 990,000 distinct CDR3 sequences, 31% of them seen just once. These receptors have no known antigen. The sequencing used cultured CD8+ T cells from PBMCs, collected from culture after CMV antigen stimulation. The receptors were gathered from a human donor in good health (CMV status not recorded). Some clones in this sample may be carry-over from other donors' samples.

This clonotype was picked up a small number of times. The CDR3 protein is CSAVRETQYF. The CDR3 DNA reads as TGCAGTGCTGTCAGGGAGACCCAGTACTTC. V and J are TRBV20-1 and TRBJ2-5; D remains ambiguous. This CDR3 has 10 residues. From germline, CDR1 is DFQATT and CDR2 SNEGSKA (reference sequence). With 5 bases removed from V and 5 bases from J, the gap between germline ends came to 6 bases.

Concerning this clonotype: This may stem from a read error, because a much larger clone lies one nucleotide away. The gene calls are TRBV28 and TRBJ1-5; D is ambiguous. This CDR3 has 14 amino acids. V was pared by 3 bases and J by 0 bases, with 6 bases between. Per germline, CDR1 MDHEN and CDR2 SYDVKM. In DNA form, the CDR3 reads TGTGCCAGCAGTTTGACAATTAGCAATCAGCCCCAGCATTTT. Translating gives CASSLTISNQPQHF. Full variable domain (remainder filled in from reference TRBV28 and TRBJ1-5): DVKVTQSSRYLVKRTGEKVFLECVQDMDHENMFWYRQDPGLGLRLIYFSYDVKMKEKGDIPEGYSVSREKKERFSLILESASTNQTSMYLCASSLTISNQPQHFGDGTRLSIL.

A few counts support this clonotype. V and J are TRBV29-1 and TRBJ1-1, with 8 bases lining up with TRBD1. Germline V gene lookup returns CDR1 SQVTM and CDR2 ANQGSEA. The CDR3 covers 11 residues. Losses at the gene ends were 6 bases for V and 6 bases for J; bases not matched to a gene: 3. For the CDR3, the DNA is TGCAGCGTCCCACAGGGGGCTGAAGCTTTCTTT. It is translated as CSVPQGAEAFF.

This chain joins TRBV4-1 and TRBJ1-2, with a tentative D call TRBD1 (5 bases). Germline lookup yields CDR1 MGHRA and CDR2 YSYEKL. The length of the CDR3 is 16 residues. V was pared by 3 bases and J by 6 bases, with 20 bases between. This chain's CDR3 is CASSQGDGAGKDGYTF. The CDR3 DNA reads as TGCGCCAGCAGCCAGGGGGATGGAGCAGGGAAGGATGGCTACACCTTC.

This clonotype has a count of ten or more. The chain couples TRBV7-9 to TRBJ1-1; TRBD1 aligns across 9 bases. This CDR3 contains 19 residues. Germline V gives CDR1 SEHNR, CDR2 FQNEAQ (reference sequence). V dropped 3 bases and J dropped 0; count of bases not matched to a gene: 14. The CDR3 protein is CASSFTGTGRPGVNTEAFF. The CDR3 DNA sequence: TGTGCCAGCAGCTTCACCGGGACAGGGAGACCAGGGGTGAACACTGAAGCTTTCTTT.

The sample holds many counts of this clonotype. This chain joins TRBV27 and TRBJ2-7; the D gene is possibly TRBD1 (5 bases). Germline lookup yields CDR1 MNHEY and CDR2 SMNVEV (reference sequence). The CDR3 loop spans 16 amino acids. The V and J ends lost 5 bases and 4 bases respectively, with 21 bases between them. The CDR3 DNA reads as TGTGCCAGCAGTCTCCTAGGTGGTAGGGGTTGGTACGAGCAGTACTTC. Its protein product is CASSLLGGRGWYEQYF.

This clonotype was seen a handful of times. J is TRBJ1-5 and V is TRBV10-3; TRBD1 might be the D (5 bases). Looked up from germline, CDR1 is ENHRY and CDR2 is SYGVKD. The CDR3 contains 12 residues. V was cut by 10 bases and J by 2 bases, with 9 bases left in between. The chain's CDR3 is CANWDGNQPQHF. The CDR3 nucleotides read TGTGCCAACTGGGACGGCAATCAGCCCCAGCATTTT.

This clonotype was counted a few times. The CDR3 sequence is CASSYPDIFNYGYTF. DNA of the CDR3: TGTGCCAGCAGTTACCCCGACATTTTTAACTATGGCTACACCTTC. This chain links TRBV6-2 or TRBV6-3 with TRBJ1-2; D unclear. Germline CDR1 MNHEY, CDR2 SVGEGT. V shed 2 bases and J shed 1 base, with 11 bases lying between them. The CDR3 extends over 15 amino acids.

The DNA for the CDR3 is TGTGCCAGCCAGGGGGTGACTGAAGCTTTCTTT. Its translation is CASQGVTEAFF. The chain is built from TRBV6-6 and TRBJ1-1, with 7 nucleotides matching TRBD1. Germline CDR1 reads MNHNY; CDR2 reads SVGAGI (reference sequence). The CDR3 spans 11 residues. With V trimmed by 8 bases and J by 5 bases, 2 bases remained unmatched.

This clonotype was detected only a few times. The rearrangement links TRBV29-1 to TRBJ1-2; 7 nucleotides line up with TRBD1. The CDR3 totals 13 residues. Germline V gene lookup returns CDR1 SQVTM and CDR2 ANQGSEA. J gave up 5 bases and V 7 bases, and 10 bases lay outside the gene matches. The CDR3 sequence: CSALPTGVYGYTF. The CDR3 nucleotides read TGCAGCGCACTACCTACAGGGGTTTATGGCTACACCTTC.

This chain connects TRBV12-3 or TRBV12-4 to TRBJ2-1; D ambiguous. This CDR3 spans 14 amino acids. V lost 3 bases to trimming and J lost 5 bases, with 11 bases between them. CDR3 loop: CASSFAMGNNEQFF. Here the CDR3 DNA reads TGTGCCAGCAGTTTCGCGATGGGAAACAATGAGCAGTTCTTC.

The chain links TRBV7-6 to TRBJ2-1; TRBD1 matches 10 bases. CDR3 size: 16 residues. V lost 5 bases, J lost 5 bases, and 9 bases stayed unmatched. Germline V CDR1 and CDR2: SGHVS, FNYEAQ. For the CDR3, the DNA is TGTGCCAGCAGCCCCCAGGGACAGGGGAAACACAATGAGCAGTTCTTC. Its protein product is CASSPQGQGKHNEQFF.

This clonotype was recorded at least ten times. V usage is TRBV12-3 or TRBV12-4 and J usage is TRBJ2-2; 7 nucleotides line up with TRBD2. Germline trimming cut 5 bases from V and 6 bases from J; bases unmatched to any gene: 3. The CDR3 runs to 13 residues. CDR3 nucleotide sequence: TGTGCCAGCAGTACGGGGGGAGCCGGGGAGCTGTTTTTT. This encodes CASSTGGAGELFF.

The sample holds a few counts of this clonotype. The chain joins TRBV6-5 to TRBJ1-1; D uncertain. This CDR3 spans 19 amino acids. Trimming left V 0 bases short and J 3 bases short, with 23 bases between. The germline V gene encodes CDR1 MNHEY and CDR2 SVGAGI. This chain's CDR3 is CASSYSAGRLRTWDTEAFF. CDR3 DNA: TGTGCCAGCAGTTACTCAGCGGGAAGGTTGAGAACTTGGGACACTGAAGCTTTCTTT.

In its sample, this clonotype was seen many times. The gene calls are TRBV7-8 and TRBJ2-1, with D perhaps assigned TRBD1 or TRBD2 (7 bases each). Germline values: CDR1 SGHVS, CDR2 FQNEAQ. The CDR3 totals 13 residues. Trimming cost V 5 bases and J 6 bases, with 11 bases left between them. The CDR3 sequence: CASSIRGGNEQFF. The DNA of the CDR3 is TGTGCCAGCAGCATCAGGGGGGGCAATGAGCAGTTCTTC. Together with reference TRBV7-8 and TRBJ2-1, the CDR3 gives the full variable domain: GAGVSQSPRYKVAKRGQDVALRCDPISGHVSLFWYQQALGQGPEFLTYFQNEAQLDKSGLPSDRFFAERPEGSVSTLKIQRTQQEDSAVYLCASSIRGGNEQFFGPGTRLTVL.

About this clonotype: A junction end diverges from the germline sequence, so it may reflect a read error. The chain uses TRBV7-8 and TRBJ1-1, with no clear D. CDR1 SGHVS and CDR2 FQNEAQ come from the germline V gene. The CDR3 contains 15 residues. The CDR3, as DNA: TGTGTCAGCAGCAGGTACGACACCCCAAACACTGAAGCTTTCTTT. Its translation: CVSSRYDTPNTEAFF.

The V call is TRBV6-6, the J call TRBJ1-2; D may be TRBD1 (5 bases). CDR1 and CDR2 from the germline V gene are MNHNY and SVGAGI (reference sequence). The V end was cut by 5 bases, the J end by 10 bases, with 20 bases between. The CDR3 covers 14 residues. In DNA, the CDR3 is TGTGCCAGCAGTCGGGGGATGGCAGCCCCTGTCTACACCTTC. Translating it yields CASSRGMAAPVYTF.

Comments on this clonotype: A read error is possible here, since a much larger clone lies one base away. The chain joins TRBV7-6 to TRBJ2-7; the match to TRBD1 covers 8 bases. Germline-derived CDR1 and CDR2 are SGHVS and FNYEAQ. The CDR3 consists of 14 residues. The CDR3 DNA sequence: TGTGTCAGCAGCGCAGAGGGACAGGTCCACGAGCAGTACTTC. Its translation is CVSSAEGQVHEQYF.

This chain joins TRBV11-3 and TRBJ2-7; D is uncertain. V was clipped by 3 bases and J by 6 bases, with 27 bases between them. Germline values: CDR1 SGHNT, CDR2 YENEEA. This CDR3 comprises 18 residues. The chain's CDR3 is CASSLPSRSGRMECEQYF. The CDR3, as DNA: TGTGCCAGCAGCTTGCCCAGTCGCTCAGGACGGATGGAGTGCGAGCAGTACTTC.

This chain connects TRBV19 to TRBJ1-1, with D unresolved. The length of the CDR3 is 13 residues. The V end lost 8 bases, the J end lost 6 bases, and 16 bases lay between the germline ends. From germline, CDR1 is LNHDA and CDR2 SQIVND (reference sequence). CDR3 residues: CASSRKGYPEAFF. CDR3 DNA: TGTGCCAGTTCTAGAAAAGGGTATCCTGAAGCTTTCTTT.

This clonotype has just a few counts. The chain links TRBV7-9 to TRBJ2-1; 8 bases line up with TRBD1. Germline trimming cut 5 bases from V and 2 bases from J; bases unmatched to any gene: 5. Germline CDR1 is SEHNR and CDR2 is FQNEAQ (reference sequence). CDR3 length equals 15 residues. CDR3 sequence reads: CASSLPDRAYNEQFF. In DNA form, the CDR3 reads TGTGCCAGCAGCCTTCCGGACAGGGCCTACAATGAGCAGTTCTTC. Together with reference TRBV7-9 and TRBJ2-1, the CDR3 gives the full variable domain: DTGVSQNPRHKITKRGQNVTFRCDPISEHNRLYWYRQTLGQGPEFLTYFQNEAQLEKSRLLSDRFSAERPKGSFSTLEIQRTEQGDSAMYLCASSLPDRAYNEQFFGPGTRLTVL.

This rearrangement joins TRBV6-1 to TRBJ1-1; D uncertain. CDR1 MNHNS and CDR2 SASEGT come from the germline V gene. The CDR3 totals 12 residues. The ends were cut back, 2 bases at V and 6 bases at J, with 7 bases in the middle. CDR3 DNA: TGTGCCAGCAGTGAATCGTCCCCTGAAGCTTTCTTT. This encodes CASSESSPEAFF.

This clonotype was seen a handful of times. The chain links TRBV27 to TRBJ1-5; 8 bases match TRBD1. Germline V gives CDR1 MNHEY, CDR2 SMNVEV (reference sequence). V lost 6 bases to trimming and J lost 5 bases; unmatched junction nucleotides: 9. The CDR3 is made up of 15 amino acids. The CDR3 here is CASSRRGQGDQPQHF. Here the CDR3 DNA reads TGTGCCAGCAGCCGCAGGGGGCAAGGGGATCAGCCCCAGCATTTT.

The V gene is TRBV5-1, the J gene TRBJ2-1; a weak D match, TRBD2 (6 bases). The length of the CDR3 is 16 residues. Germline lookup yields CDR1 SGHRS and CDR2 YFSETQ. Trimming removed 7 bases from V and 0 bases from J, with 17 bases in between. The CDR3 region is CASDSGDSSSYNEQFF. The DNA of the CDR3 is TGCGCCAGCGACTCGGGGGACTCTAGCTCCTACAATGAGCAGTTCTTC.

The chain recombines TRBV27 with TRBJ2-7; D not certain. Germline V lookup: CDR1 MNHEY, CDR2 SMNVEV (reference sequence). The CDR3 extends over 14 amino acids. V dropped 7 bases and J dropped 6 bases, with 19 bases sitting between them. The CDR3 reads CASKWSGQYGEQYF. Written as DNA, the CDR3 is TGTGCCAGCAAGTGGTCTGGGCAATATGGCGAGCAGTACTTC.

The sample holds a few counts of this clonotype. CDR3 residues: CASSYGEGIRNSPLHF. CDR3 sequence (DNA): TGTGCCAGCAGTTACGGGGAAGGGATTAGAAATTCACCCCTCCACTTT. The chain is built from TRBV6-5 and TRBJ1-6; D is ambiguous. CDR1 is MNHEY and CDR2 is SVGAGI in the germline V gene. The length of the CDR3 is 16 residues. Between the trimmed V and J ends, which lost 2 bases and 7 bases, there was a span of 15 bases.

Only a few counts were recorded for this clonotype. This rearrangement joins TRBV29-1 to TRBJ1-1; D gene uncertain. Trimming removed 1 base at V and 0 bases at J, with 12 bases between. Germline V lookup: CDR1 SQVTM, CDR2 ANQGSEA. The CDR3 runs to 15 residues. The CDR3 spells CSVEVAARLNTEAFF. The DNA for the CDR3 is TGCAGCGTTGAAGTCGCCGCTCGGCTGAACACTGAAGCTTTCTTT.